This is a list of T cell receptor beta chains from one sample in a study of blood T cell repertoires in COVID-19. The repertoire was sequenced with immunoSEQ multiplex PCR; TCRdb's copy has only in-frame clones and lacks some. This table holds 45,000 to 60,000 clones, approximately 80% found once. Source material: peripheral blood. These TCRs come from a human donor with active or convalescent COVID-19. The donor label of this sample is uncertain. The CDR3 runs from the conserved cysteine through the conserved F or W. The D gene is left open where the match is weak. Clone size is shown for a subset of rows, as once, few, many or a class of expanded clone.

v_call	d_call	clone_size	j_call	cdr3_aa	cdr3_nt
TRBV6-5	NA	NA	TRBJ1-3	CASTWAGGNTIYF	TGTGCCAGCACGTGGGCTGGTGGAAACACCATATATTTT
TRBV28	TRBD1	NA	TRBJ1-1	CASSFSDRVGEAFF	TGTGCCAGCAGTTTCTCGGACAGGGTCGGAGAAGCTTTCTTT
TRBV2	NA	NA	TRBJ2-7	CASSDAGSISEQYF	TGTGCCAGCAGTGATGCGGGAAGTATCTCCGAGCAGTACTTC
TRBV3-1/TRBV3-2	TRBD1	once	TRBJ1-6	CASSQDRGQGNSPLHF	TGTGCCAGCAGCCAAGATCGAGGACAGGGAAATTCACCCCTCCACTTT
TRBV7-3	TRBD2	NA	TRBJ2-1	CASSLKSGRADEQFF	TGTGCCAGCAGCTTAAAAAGCGGGAGGGCCGATGAGCAGTTCTTC
TRBV5-1	NA	NA	TRBJ1-2	CASSGTTNYGYTF	TGCGCCAGTAGCGGGACAACTAACTATGGCTACACCTTC
TRBV6-6	NA	NA	TRBJ1-1	CASSTPRDPGTEAFF	TGTGCCAGCAGTACGCCCAGGGATCCTGGGACTGAAGCTTTCTTT
TRBV11-3	TRBD2	NA	TRBJ2-1	CASSLAGTKYNEQFF	TGTGCCAGCAGTCTAGCGGGAACCAAGTACAATGAGCAGTTCTTC
TRBV4-1	TRBD1	NA	TRBJ1-2	CASSQKLDRTGYGYTF	TGCGCCAGCAGCCAAAAACTGGACAGGACGGGCTATGGCTACACCTTC
TRBV30	TRBD1	once	TRBJ1-4	CAWGQGGMREKLFF	TGTGCCTGGGGACAGGGCGGGATGAGGGAAAAACTGTTTTTT
TRBV5-6	TRBD1	NA	TRBJ2-2	CASSRGQGASGELFF	TGTGCCAGCAGCCGGGGACAGGGGGCGTCCGGGGAGCTGTTTTTT
TRBV28	NA	NA	TRBJ2-4	CASGPQGGKNIQYF	TGTGCCAGCGGGCCTCAGGGTGGCAAAAACATTCAGTACTTC
TRBV10-3	NA	NA	TRBJ2-7	CAIRSGYEQYF	TGTGCCATCAGGTCGGGGTACGAGCAGTACTTC
TRBV27	NA	NA	TRBJ2-1	CASSSGGAYNEQFF	TGTGCCAGCAGTTCCGGGGGAGCCTACAATGAGCAGTTCTTC
TRBV7-9	TRBD1	NA	TRBJ2-7	CASSLGQGVVHEQYF	TGTGCCAGCAGCTTGGGACAGGGGGTAGTCCACGAGCAGTACTTC
TRBV6-5	NA	NA	TRBJ2-7	CASSPPGFYEQYF	TGTGCCAGCAGCCCACCAGGGTTCTACGAGCAGTACTTC
TRBV6-5	NA	NA	TRBJ1-2	CAGLGRHLYGYTF	TGTGCCGGTCTGGGCAGGCATCTCTATGGCTACACCTTC